Presented here are 20 T cell receptor beta chains from one specimen sequenced in a study of OX40 agonist ivuxolimab in advanced cancers. Assay: immunoSEQ multiplex PCR; the TCRdb copy retains only in-frame clones and omits some. The sample has roughly 80,000 clones; approximately 91% are singletons. This material consisted of CD4+ or CD8+ T cells sorted from blood, taken in a trial of the OX40 agonist ivuxolimab. Every receptor here comes from an adult with an advanced solid tumor such as melanoma, head and neck, liver or kidney cancer.

In its sample, this clone was seen once. This rearrangement joins TRBV7-2 to TRBJ2-7; weak D call: TRBD1 (5 bases). The V end lost 3 bases, the J end lost 2 bases, and 11 bases lay between the germline ends. The CDR3 length is 14 residues. Germline V gene sequence: CDR1 SGHTA, CDR2 FQGNSA. The CDR3: CASSFSLGPYEQYF. The CDR3 DNA follows: TGTGCCAGCAGCTTCTCTTTGGGGCCCTACGAGCAGTACTTC.

The J gene is TRBJ2-7, the V gene TRBV27, with no clear D. This CDR3 is built from 13 residues. V was shortened by 3 bases and J by 3 bases, with 9 bases between the two germline ends. Germline values: CDR1 MNHEY, CDR2 SMNVEV (reference sequence). The CDR3 loop reads CASSFLYFYEQYF. CDR3 bases: TGTGCCAGCAGTTTTCTGTACTTCTACGAGCAGTACTTC.

The rearrangement uses TRBV11-2 and TRBJ2-1, with 12 bases aligning to TRBD2. CDR1 and CDR2 (germline): SGHAT, FQNNGV. The junction had 16 bases not matched to a gene; V was cut back by 7 bases and J by 3 bases. The CDR3 covers 19 residues. The CDR3, as DNA: TGTGCCAGCACCCAAGTTAAGAGACTAGCGGGGGATATCTACAATGAGCAGTTCTTC. Protein sequence: CASTQVKRLAGDIYNEQFF. The entire variable domain, with the rest obtained from reference TRBV11-2 and TRBJ2-1, is as follows: EAGVAQSPRYKIIEKRQSVAFWCNPISGHATLYWYQQILGQGPKLLIQFQNNGVVDDSQLPKDRFSAERLKGVDSTLKIQPAKLEDSAVYLCASTQVKRLAGDIYNEQFFGPGTRLTVL.

The chain combines TRBV9 with TRBJ2-6; no reliable D call. The V and J ends lost 1 base and 2 bases respectively, with 7 bases between them. Germline V CDR1 and CDR2: SGDLS, YYNGEE. This CDR3 has 15 amino acids. The CDR3 reads CASSVYGPGANVLTF. CDR3 coding DNA: TGTGCCAGCAGCGTATACGGACCTGGGGCCAACGTCCTGACTTTC.

The V and J genes are TRBV5-6 and TRBJ2-7; D is ambiguous. V was pared by 4 bases and J by 2 bases, with 16 bases between. Germline V gives CDR1 SGHDT, CDR2 YYEEEE. There are 15 residues in the CDR3. CDR3 DNA sequence: TGTGCCAGCAGCCGCGCAAGCTTCAGTGCCTACGAGCAGTACTTC. Protein product: CASSRASFSAYEQYF.

This rearrangement joins TRBV28 to TRBJ2-1; D uncertain. CDR1 and CDR2 (germline): MDHEN, SYDVKM. Between the trimmed V and J ends, which lost 1 base and 2 bases, there was a span of 9 bases. The CDR3 runs 15 residues. CDR3 sequence reads: CASSLFGYTYNEQFF. The DNA for the CDR3 is TGTGCCAGCAGTTTATTTGGGTACACCTACAATGAGCAGTTCTTC. Together with reference TRBV28 and TRBJ2-1, the CDR3 gives the full variable domain: DVKVTQSSRYLVKRTGEKVFLECVQDMDHENMFWYRQDPGLGLRLIYFSYDVKMKEKGDIPEGYSVSREKKERFSLILESASTNQTSMYLCASSLFGYTYNEQFFGPGTRLTVL.

This CDR3 is CAISESTARMNTEAFF. The CDR3 DNA is TGTGCCATCAGTGAGTCAACAGCCCGTATGAACACTGAAGCTTTCTTT. The gene calls are TRBV10-3 and TRBJ1-1; D remains unclear. CDR3 length equals 16 residues. V shed 0 bases and J shed 0 bases, with 11 bases lying between them. From germline, CDR1 is ENHRY and CDR2 SYGVKD.

The chain employs TRBV27 and TRBJ2-7; 10 positions match TRBD2. The CDR3 consists of 14 residues. V lost 4 bases and J lost 5; bases outside the gene matches: 5. Germline CDR1 MNHEY, CDR2 SMNVEV (reference sequence). The CDR3 nucleotides read TGTGCCAGCAGTTCGCGACTAGCGGGTCACGAGCAGTACTTC. The encoded protein is CASSSRLAGHEQYF.

The J gene is TRBJ2-2, the V gene TRBV5-6, with D hard to call. V shed 0 bases and J shed 2 bases, with 11 bases lying between them. This CDR3 contains 16 residues. In germline, CDR1 is SGHDT, CDR2 YYEEEE. CDR3 loop: CASSLGHLINTGELFF. CDR3 nucleotides: TGTGCCAGCAGCTTGGGACACCTTATTAACACCGGGGAGCTGTTTTTT.

The chain's CDR3 is CASRPRRNTEAFF. The CDR3, as DNA: TGTGCCAGTAGACCCCGGAGGAACACTGAAGCTTTCTTT. V and J are TRBV19 and TRBJ1-1; D ambiguous. The CDR3 length is 13 residues. V was cut by 6 bases and J by 1 base, with 9 bases left in between. CDR1 and CDR2 (germline): LNHDA, SQIVND (reference sequence).

J is TRBJ1-2 and V is TRBV30; D is ambiguous. The CDR3 spans 19 residues. Looked up from germline, CDR1 is GTSNPN and CDR2 is SVGIG (reference sequence). V gave up 2 bases and J gave up 4 bases, with 29 bases separating them. The CDR3 region is CAWSLSLSLNRGYGYGYTF. The CDR3, as DNA: TGTGCCTGGAGTCTGAGTCTATCCCTAAACAGAGGGTACGGCTATGGCTACACCTTC.

The chain is built from TRBV15 and TRBJ1-1, with D hard to call. Germline CDR1 is LNHNV and CDR2 is YYDKDF (reference sequence). CDR3 length equals 11 residues. V shed 1 base and J shed 11 bases, with 8 bases lying between them. CDR3 in amino acids: CATSRGTGAFF. Written as DNA, the CDR3 is TGTGCCACCAGCAGAGGGACCGGGGCTTTCTTT.

The V and J genes are TRBV12-2 and TRBJ1-1. TRBV12-2 is deemed a pseudogene. This CDR3 spans 15 amino acids. As DNA, the CDR3 is TGTGCAAGTCGCCCTCACGCTTGGGTGAACACTGAAGCTTTCTTT. Its protein is CASRPHAWVNTEAFF.

V is TRBV7-2 and J is TRBJ2-3; D may match TRBD1 or TRBD2 (5 bases each). The CDR3 spans 15 residues. V gave up 5 bases and J gave up 2 bases, with 14 bases separating them. Germline V gene lookup returns CDR1 SGHTA and CDR2 FQGNSA. The CDR3 loop reads CASSPGTSNTDTQYF. Written as DNA, the CDR3 is TGTGCCAGCAGCCCCGGGACCTCTAACACAGATACGCAGTATTTT.

This chain joins TRBV19 and TRBJ2-1, with a weak D call TRBD2 (6 bases). This CDR3 region has 15 residues. The V gene lost 3 bases and the J gene lost 5 bases, with 14 bases spanning the gap. The germline gives CDR1 LNHDA, CDR2 SQIVND (reference sequence). The DNA for the CDR3 is TGTGCCAGTAGTATCCCCGGGACTCTACACAATGAGCAGTTCTTC. Translation: CASSIPGTLHNEQFF.

In regard to this clone: A junction end diverges from the germline sequence, so it may reflect a read error. The chain uses TRBV4-1 and TRBJ2-5; TRBD2 agrees at 9 bases. Germline CDR1 and CDR2: MGHRA and YSYEKL. The CDR3 is made up of 17 amino acids. The CDR3 nucleotides are TGCGCCAGCAGCCAGGCCCCTTGGCGGGAGGGCCAAGGGACCCAGTACTTC. This gives the protein CASSQAPWREGQGTQYF.

J is TRBJ2-5 and V is TRBV7-2; 8 bases are shared with TRBD2. CDR3 length: 16 residues. V lost 4 bases, J lost 1 base, and 8 bases stayed unmatched. The germline V gene encodes CDR1 SGHTA and CDR2 FQGNSA. In nucleotides, the CDR3 is TGTGCCAGCAGCTATAAAAGGACTAGCAGCCAAGAGACCCAGTACTTC. It translates to CASSYKRTSSQETQYF.

This chain links TRBV6-1 with TRBJ2-7; the D gene is possibly TRBD2 (5 bases). Germline CDR1 reads MNHNS; CDR2 reads SASEGT. Trimming pared 3 bases from V and 2 bases from J, leaving 14 bases between. This CDR3 is 15 amino acids long. The CDR3 loop is CASSDSGRGPYEQYF. CDR3 nucleotide sequence: TGTGCCAGCAGTGACTCCGGCAGAGGGCCCTACGAGCAGTACTTC.

This clone showed up just once. This chain joins TRBV5-6 and TRBJ2-4, with 9 positions matching TRBD2. This CDR3 has 14 residues. V dropped 2 bases and J dropped 8; count of bases not matched to a gene: 5. The germline V gene encodes CDR1 SGHDT and CDR2 YYEEEE. Written as DNA, the CDR3 is TGTGCCAGCAGCTTTAGCGGGAGTAAGGACATTCAGTACTTC. Its translation: CASSFSGSKDIQYF.

The V call is TRBV6-5, the J call TRBJ1-1; 9 bases are shared with TRBD1. V lost 6 bases, J lost 10 bases, and 9 bases stayed unmatched. This CDR3 spans 13 amino acids. Per the germline V gene, CDR1 is MNHEY and CDR2 is SVGAGI. Here the CDR3 reads CASSQEQGARAFF. CDR3 sequence (DNA): TGTGCCAGCAGCCAAGAACAGGGGGCTAGAGCTTTCTTT.